The clone carrying this T cell receptor beta chain was seen a few times. Antigen specificity is unknown. TCRdb called the reads again in MiXCR, with one record for every CDR3 protein. In the table there are 700,000 to 950,000 distinct CDR3 sequences, about 31% of which are singletons. The data were obtained in a study of T cell repertoires in cytomegalovirus infection. Whole-study results and caveats: What dominated the ex vivo response were HLA-C-restricted CMV-specific TCR beta clonotypes. Cumulated frequencies of public TCR beta families served to identify carriers of CMV plus the relevant HLA.

The clonotype was recovered from a human donor in good health (CMV status not recorded). Some clones in this sample may be carry-over from other donors' samples. This sample comprised cultured CD8+ T cells from PBMCs, obtained from culture after CMV antigen stimulation.

In DNA, the CDR3 is TGTGCCAGCACCCCCCCAGGGAGCTCCTACAATGAGCAGTTCTTC. Translating it yields CASTPPGSSYNEQFF. V usage is TRBV28 and J usage is TRBJ2-1, with D possibly being TRBD1 or TRBD2 (5 bases each). Germline lookup yields CDR1 MDHEN and CDR2 SYDVKM. The germline V and J ends were trimmed by 7 bases and 0 bases, with 13 bases remaining between them. The CDR3 has 15 amino acids.